This T cell receptor beta chain appears in the sequencing data of a study of post-analysis software for immune sequencing data. General study findings and limits: Clustering by F measure revealed strong co-clustering among samples prepared together in one batch. Included in a set of roughly five TRBV segments more frequent in patients than controls were TRBV5-6, TRBV5-1 and TRBV20-1. The study found significantly lower normalized Chao1 diversity in multiple sclerosis patients than in controls.

Presence of unique molecular identifiers characterized the TCR beta cDNA libraries. TCRdb independently ran MiXCR on the PCR reads; one entry per CDR3 protein. The sample has a few hundred thousand distinct CDR3 sequences; 30% to 40% are singletons. CDR3 length equals 16 residues. Germline V gives CDR1 DFQATT, CDR2 SNEGSKA (reference sequence). V was pared by 0 bases and J by 4 bases, with 13 bases between. This clonotype was found a few times. Its antigen is unidentified. This receptor was identified in a girl aged 2-17 years with multiple sclerosis. The material sequenced was blood. The V gene is TRBV20-1, the J gene TRBJ2-6; a weak D match, TRBD2 (5 bases). This CDR3 is CSARDFTGSGANVLTF. CDR3 sequence (DNA): TGCAGTGCTAGAGATTTTACGGGATCCGGGGCCAACGTCCTGACTTTC.